These 20 T cell receptor beta chains were sequenced from one sample in a study of immune characterization of retroperitoneal liposarcoma. TCRdb used MiXCR to reprocess the PCR reads, holding one entry per CDR3 protein. The sample lists some 10,000 distinct CDR3 sequences, roughly 26% occurring once. Sequencing used tumor tissue. These receptor sequences come from a female donor with retroperitoneal liposarcoma.

V is TRBV12-3 or TRBV12-4 and J is TRBJ2-4; TRBD2 might be the D (5 bases). With the DNA end fitting TRBJ2-5 better, the J assignment may be wrong. The CDR3 runs 13 residues. CDR3 in amino acids: CASSLEVGQTQYF. In DNA, the CDR3 is TGTGCCAGCAGTCTGGAGGTAGGGCAGACCCAGTACTTC.

In this sample, this clonotype turned up a few times. This CDR3 reads CASSLTGTAKLTDTQYF. In nucleotides, the CDR3 is TGTGCCAGCAGCTTAACGGGGACAGCTAAGCTCACAGATACGCAGTATTTT. V and J are TRBV7-3 and TRBJ2-3; 7 bases line up with TRBD1. CDR3 length equals 17 residues. With 0 bases clipped from V and 2 bases from J, the junction kept 8 bases outside the gene matches. Germline CDR1 is SGHTA and CDR2 is FQGTGA.

CDR3 DNA sequence: TGTGCCAGCAGTGAACGGGCAGATTACAATGAGCAGTACTTC. Translating gives CASSERADYNEQYF. The chain couples TRBV6-1 to TRBJ2-1; D not resolved. TRBJ2-7 matches the DNA end more closely, so the J call is doubtful. This CDR3 is built from 14 residues. Germline V CDR1 and CDR2: MNHNS, SASEGT.

This clonotype was observed a few times. The V gene is TRBV10-1, the J gene TRBJ2-3, with D perhaps matching TRBD1 (6 bases). This CDR3 contains 15 residues. Germline CDR1 and CDR2: WNHNN and SYGVQD (reference sequence). Trimming cost V 5 bases and J 5 bases, with 17 bases left between them. The CDR3 DNA reads as TGCGCCAGCAGTCGGAGTGGGGACACAAGAGATACGCAGTATTTT. It translates to CASSRSGDTRDTQYF.

Regarding this clonotype: Possible read error: a much larger clone is one base away. The CDR3 spells CANTFRGQGAPGYTF. For the CDR3, the DNA is TGTGCCAACACATTCCGGGGACAGGGGGCTCCTGGCTACACCTTC. The chain has TRBV6-8 and TRBJ1-2, with 12 bases aligning to TRBD1. CDR1 is MNHGY and CDR2 is SAAAGT in the germline V gene. Trimming cost V 10 bases and J 7 bases; bases outside gene matches: 13. The CDR3 runs to 15 residues.

This clonotype has just one count. The chain uses TRBV6-1 and TRBJ2-3, with 9 nucleotides matching TRBD2. Losses at the gene ends were 4 bases for V and 11 bases for J; bases not matched to a gene: 10. Germline CDR1 MNHNS, CDR2 SASEGT. The CDR3 runs to 14 residues. For the CDR3, the DNA is TGTGCCAGCAGTGGGCTAGCGGGAATACATGAGCAGTATTTT. This translates into CASSGLAGIHEQYF.

This chain links TRBV6-6 with TRBJ1-5; 7 bases are shared with TRBD1. The germline gives CDR1 MNHNY, CDR2 SVGAGI (reference sequence). The CDR3 length is 17 residues. Unmatched junction bases numbered 14, after V lost 7 bases and J lost 2 bases. The CDR3 here is CASTDLNRGYGNQPQHF. The DNA of the CDR3 is TGTGCCAGCACCGACTTGAACAGGGGTTATGGCAATCAGCCCCAGCATTTT.

Ten or more counts support this clonotype. The rearrangement links TRBV27 to TRBJ2-2; TRBD2 matches at 7 bases. The germline V gene encodes CDR1 MNHEY and CDR2 SMNVEV (reference sequence). This CDR3 contains 15 residues. J gave up 5 bases and V 9 bases, and 12 bases lay outside the gene matches. Here the CDR3 DNA reads TGTGCCAGGGGAGGGAAGGCGCTCCGGACCGGGGAGCTGTTTTTT. This translates into CARGGKALRTGELFF.

In its sample, this clonotype is medium-sized (0.01 to 0.1%). This chain uses TRBV12-3 or TRBV12-4 with TRBJ2-1; 11 bases are a match to TRBD1. The ends lost 7 bases at V and 8 bases at J; junction bases unmatched: 7. This CDR3 contains 14 residues. The CDR3 coding sequence is TGTGCCAGCATCCGGACAGGGGGCTTTGATGAGCAGTTCTTC. Its protein is CASIRTGGFDEQFF.

The chain combines TRBV7-2 with TRBJ1-1; D uncertain. The CDR3 covers 14 residues. From germline, CDR1 is SGHTA and CDR2 FQGNSA. The V end lost 2 bases, the J end lost 2 bases, and 9 bases lay between the germline ends. In nucleotides, the CDR3 is TGTGCCAGCAGCTTATTAGGCGGAAACACTGAAGCTTTCTTT. This encodes CASSLLGGNTEAFF.

CDR3 protein: CASSLEGYQETQFF. CDR3 sequence (DNA): TGTGCCAGCAGCTTAGAAGGGTACCAAGAGACCCAGTTCTTC. The chain has TRBV7-6 and TRBJ2-1; D unresolved. Germline V lookup: CDR1 SGHVS, CDR2 FNYEAQ. The CDR3 has 14 residues. V was shortened by 1 base and J by 13 bases, with 17 bases between the two germline ends.

This clonotype was detected a few times. V and J are TRBV12-5 and TRBJ1-1; D may be TRBD1 (5 bases). V gave up 7 bases and J gave up 1 base, with 13 bases separating them. The CDR3 has 14 residues. Germline-derived CDR1 and CDR2 are LGHNT and FRNRAP. The DNA of the CDR3 is TGTGCTAGTGCCCTAGGGACGGCGAACACTGAAGCTTTCTTT. Translation: CASALGTANTEAFF.

This sequence joins TRBV7-8 and TRBJ2-1, with D possibly matching TRBD1 (5 bases). The CDR3 has 12 residues. Trimming cost V 3 bases and J 10 bases, with 10 bases left between them. Looked up from germline, CDR1 is SGHVS and CDR2 is FQNEAQ. The CDR3 nucleotides are TGTGCCAGCAGCTTTCCCAGGGCCGAGCAGTTCTTC. It yields the protein CASSFPRAEQFF.

Judged by abundance, this clonotype is medium-sized (0.01 to 0.1%). One end of the junction varies from germline; a read error may be responsible. This sequence joins TRBV7-2 and TRBJ2-1, with TRBD2 identical over 9 bases. The DNA matches TRBJ2-7 better at its end, which makes the J call doubtful. This CDR3 spans 14 amino acids. In germline, CDR1 is SGHTA, CDR2 FQGNSA. In DNA, the CDR3 is TGTGCCAGCAACTTAGCGGGAGCTTACAATGAGCAGTACTTC. Translated: CASNLAGAYNEQYF.

This clonotype is deemed medium-sized. The chain uses TRBV6-1 and TRBJ1-6, with 9 bases lining up with TRBD1. From germline, CDR1 is MNHNS and CDR2 SASEGT. V lost 8 bases and J lost 6; bases outside the gene matches: 5. The CDR3 contains 14 residues. The CDR3 region is CASGQGSSNSPLHF. DNA of the CDR3: TGTGCCAGCGGACAGGGGAGTAGTAATTCACCCCTCCACTTT.

This chain joins TRBV6-5 and TRBJ2-1, with D perhaps given as TRBD1 or TRBD2 (6 bases each). The germline V gene encodes CDR1 MNHEY and CDR2 SVGAGI. Deletions cut 0 bases from V and 10 bases from J, with 16 bases between. The CDR3 length is 15 residues. CDR3 coding DNA: TGTGCCAGCAGTTACTCAGGGGGACTGCAGAACGAGCAGTTCTTC. Translated, it gives CASSYSGGLQNEQFF.

This clonotype was detected many times. Written as DNA, the CDR3 is TGTGCCAGCAGTGAACGGGGGGCGTTGGCCGAGCAGTTCTTC. This codes for CASSERGALAEQFF. This chain joins TRBV6-1 and TRBJ2-1, with D maybe TRBD2 (7 bases). Looked up from germline, CDR1 is MNHNS and CDR2 is SASEGT. The CDR3 contains 14 residues. V gave up 2 bases and J gave up 10 bases, with 15 bases separating them.

By frequency in the sample, this clonotype is medium-sized. CDR3 protein: CASSSTGPYEQYF. DNA of the CDR3: TGTGCCAGCAGTTCGACAGGACCCTACGAGCAGTACTTC. The chain combines TRBV6-1 with TRBJ2-1; D might be TRBD1 (6 bases). The DNA end is a closer match to TRBJ2-7, so the J assignment may be wrong. Germline loops: CDR1 MNHNS, CDR2 SASEGT. The CDR3 consists of 13 residues.

The V call is TRBV6-1, the J call TRBJ2-5; no clear D gene. The J call could be wrong; TRBJ2-1 is a better fit for the DNA end. CDR1 is MNHNS, CDR2 SASEGT, per germline. CDR3 length: 12 amino acids. The CDR3 reads CASSLYQETQFF. DNA for the CDR3: TGTGCCAGCAGTCTCTATCAAGAGACCCAGTTCTTC.

The rearrangement links TRBV10-3 to TRBJ2-5; 7 nucleotides agree with TRBD1. Near its end, the DNA agrees better with TRBJ2-7, so the J call may be wrong. The germline V gene encodes CDR1 ENHRY and CDR2 SYGVKD. There are 12 residues in the CDR3. The CDR3 DNA follows: TGTGCCATCAGGGGGACAGACTACGAGCAGTACTTC. It is translated as CAIRGTDYEQYF.